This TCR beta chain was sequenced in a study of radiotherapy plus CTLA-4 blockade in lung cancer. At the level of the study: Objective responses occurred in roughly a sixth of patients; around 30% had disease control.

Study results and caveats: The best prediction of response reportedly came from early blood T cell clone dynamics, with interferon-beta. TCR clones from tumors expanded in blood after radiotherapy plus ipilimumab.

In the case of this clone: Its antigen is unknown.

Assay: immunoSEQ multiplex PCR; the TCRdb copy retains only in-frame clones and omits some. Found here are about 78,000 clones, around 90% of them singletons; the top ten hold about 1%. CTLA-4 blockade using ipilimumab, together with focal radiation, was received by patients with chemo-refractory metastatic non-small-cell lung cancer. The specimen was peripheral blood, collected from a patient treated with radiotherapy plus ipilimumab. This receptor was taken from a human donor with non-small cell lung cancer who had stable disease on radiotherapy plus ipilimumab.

The CDR3 loop reads CASSPPNGGSYNEQFF. The CDR3 coding sequence is TGTGCCAGCTCACCACCGAACGGGGGATCTTACAATGAGCAGTTCTTC. The chain employs TRBV18 and TRBJ2-1, with D tentatively TRBD2 (6 bases). Trimming cost V 0 bases and J 4 bases, with 13 bases left between them. Germline V lookup: CDR1 KGHSH, CDR2 LQKENI. CDR3 length: 16 amino acids.